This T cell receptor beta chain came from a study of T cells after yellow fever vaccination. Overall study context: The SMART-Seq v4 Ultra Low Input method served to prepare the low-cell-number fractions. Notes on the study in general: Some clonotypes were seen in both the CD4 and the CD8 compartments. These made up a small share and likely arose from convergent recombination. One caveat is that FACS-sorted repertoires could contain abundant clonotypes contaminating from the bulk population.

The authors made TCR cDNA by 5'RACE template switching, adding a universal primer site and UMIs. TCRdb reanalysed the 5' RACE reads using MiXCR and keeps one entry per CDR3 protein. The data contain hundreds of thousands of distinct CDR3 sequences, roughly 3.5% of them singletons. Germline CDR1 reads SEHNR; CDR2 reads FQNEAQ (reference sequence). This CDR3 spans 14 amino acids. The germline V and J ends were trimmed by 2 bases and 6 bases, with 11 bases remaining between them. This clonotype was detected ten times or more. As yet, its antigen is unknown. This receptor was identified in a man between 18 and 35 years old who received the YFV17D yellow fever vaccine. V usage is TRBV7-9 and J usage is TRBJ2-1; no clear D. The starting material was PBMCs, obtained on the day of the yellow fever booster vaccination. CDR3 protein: CASSLLGRINEQFF. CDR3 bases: TGTGCCAGCAGCTTACTGGGCCGTATCAATGAGCAGTTCTTC.